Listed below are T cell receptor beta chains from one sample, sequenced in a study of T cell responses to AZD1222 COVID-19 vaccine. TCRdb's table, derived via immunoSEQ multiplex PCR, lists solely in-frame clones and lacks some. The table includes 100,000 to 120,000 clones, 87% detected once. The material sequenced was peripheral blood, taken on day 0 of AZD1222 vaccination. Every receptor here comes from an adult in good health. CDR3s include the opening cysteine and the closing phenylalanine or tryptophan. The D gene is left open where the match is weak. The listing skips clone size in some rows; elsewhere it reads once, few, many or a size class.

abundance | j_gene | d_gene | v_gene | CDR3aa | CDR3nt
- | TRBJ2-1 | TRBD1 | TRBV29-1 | CTTDRGNEQFF | TGCACCACGGACAGGGGTAATGAGCAGTTCTTC
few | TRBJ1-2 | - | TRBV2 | CAREVRDVDGYTF | TGTGCCCGCGAAGTAAGGGATGTGGATGGCTACACCTTC
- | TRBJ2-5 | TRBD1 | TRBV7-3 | CASSRQGSETQYF | TGTGCCAGCAGCCGACAGGGTTCGGAGACCCAGTACTTC
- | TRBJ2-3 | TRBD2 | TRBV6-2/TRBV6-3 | CASSLGLAGVTDTQYF | TGTGCCAGCAGTTTGGGACTAGCGGGAGTTACAGATACGCAGTATTTT
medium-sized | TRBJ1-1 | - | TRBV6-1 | CASSEAVGLNTEAFF | TGTGCCAGCAGTGAAGCAGTAGGGCTGAACACTGAAGCTTTCTTT
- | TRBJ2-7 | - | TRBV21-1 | CASSKGPPYEQYF | TGTGCCAGCAGCAAAGGGCCACCCTACGAGCAGTACTTC
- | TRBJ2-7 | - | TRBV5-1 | CASSLVGPSYEQYF | TGCGCCAGCAGCTTGGTAGGGCCTTCCTACGAGCAGTACTTC
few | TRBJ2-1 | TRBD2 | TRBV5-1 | CASSLSGGYNEQFF | TGCGCCAGCAGCCTTTCGGGGGGTTACAATGAGCAGTTCTTC
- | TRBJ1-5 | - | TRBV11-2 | CASSFRGNQPQHF | TGTGCCAGCAGCTTCAGGGGCAATCAGCCCCAGCATTTT
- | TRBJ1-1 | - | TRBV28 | CASLNAGATEAFF | TGTGCCAGCCTCAACGCGGGCGCGACTGAAGCTTTCTTT
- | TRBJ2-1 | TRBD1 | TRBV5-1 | CASSSDRGRGNGQFF | TGCGCCAGCAGCTCTGACAGGGGTAGGGGCAATGGGCAGTTCTTC
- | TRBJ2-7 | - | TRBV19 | CASKSSQVSYEQYF | TGTGCCAGTAAGAGTTCGCAGGTATCCTACGAGCAGTACTTC
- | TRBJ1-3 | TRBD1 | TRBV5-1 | CASSPRTGDGNTIYF | TGCGCCAGCAGCCCACGGACAGGGGACGGAAACACCATATATTTT
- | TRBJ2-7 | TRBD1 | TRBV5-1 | CASSFSGTGDYEQYF | TGCGCCAGCAGCTTTTCCGGGACAGGGGACTACGAGCAGTACTTC
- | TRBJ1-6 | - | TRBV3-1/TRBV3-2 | CASSQVPSGVNSPLHF | TGTGCCAGCAGCCAAGTTCCATCGGGGGTTAATTCACCCCTCCACTTT
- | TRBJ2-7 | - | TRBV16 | CASSPTTGPGEQYF | TGTGCCAGCAGCCCTACAACAGGGCCGGGCGAGCAGTACTTC
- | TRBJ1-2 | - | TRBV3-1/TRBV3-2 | CASSYDGPYGYTF | TGTGCCAGCAGCTACGACGGTCCTTATGGCTACACCTTC
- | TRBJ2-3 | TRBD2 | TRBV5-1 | CASSTGTSGRAVDTQYF | TGCGCCAGCAGCACGGGGACTAGCGGGAGGGCCGTTGATACGCAGTATTTT
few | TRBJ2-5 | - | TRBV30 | CAWALQETQYF | TGTGCCTGGGCCCTACAAGAGACCCAGTACTTC
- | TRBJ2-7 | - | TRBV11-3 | CASSPNRGGGEQYF | TGTGCCAGCAGCCCGAACAGGGGGGGAGGCGAGCAGTACTTC
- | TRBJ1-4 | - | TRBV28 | CASSLGGVNEKLFF | TGTGCCAGCAGTTTAGGAGGGGTTAACGAAAAACTGTTTTTT
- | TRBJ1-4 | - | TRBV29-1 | CSVETGPPRYQLFF | TGCAGCGTTGAAACGGGACCCCCAAGATATCAACTGTTTTTT
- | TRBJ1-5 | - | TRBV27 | CASRGYRNQPQHF | TGTGCCAGCAGGGGGTACCGCAATCAGCCCCAGCATTTT
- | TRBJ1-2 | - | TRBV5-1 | CASSLGPGENYGYTF | TGCGCCAGCAGCTTGGGTCCCGGGGAGAACTATGGCTACACCTTC
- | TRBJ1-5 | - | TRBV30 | CAWSVNQLQPQHF | TGTGCCTGGAGTGTGAACCAGTTACAGCCCCAGCATTTT
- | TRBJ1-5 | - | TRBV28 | CASSLGRQPQHF | TGTGCCAGCAGCCTAGGGAGGCAGCCCCAGCATTTT
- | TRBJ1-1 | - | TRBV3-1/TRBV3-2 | CASSQASKGLTEAFF | TGTGCCAGCAGCCAAGCGTCGAAGGGACTAACTGAAGCTTTCTTT
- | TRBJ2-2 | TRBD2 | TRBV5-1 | CASSRLAGGDTGELFF | TGCGCCAGCAGCCGTCTAGCGGGAGGGGACACCGGGGAGCTGTTTTTT
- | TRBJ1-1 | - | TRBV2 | CASLKEQGRNTEAFF | TGTGCCAGCTTAAAGGAACAGGGAAGGAACACTGAAGCTTTCTTT
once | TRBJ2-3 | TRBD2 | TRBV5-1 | CASSFLVTASGSLADTQYF | TGCGCCAGCAGCTTCTTAGTAACGGCTAGCGGGAGCTTGGCAGATACGCAGTATTTT
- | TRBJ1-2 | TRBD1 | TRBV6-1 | CASSDGQGSYYGYTF | TGTGCCAGCAGTGATGGACAGGGGAGCTACTATGGCTACACCTTC
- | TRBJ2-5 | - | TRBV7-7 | CASSFRVQETQYF | TGTGCTAGCAGCTTTCGAGTGCAAGAGACCCAGTACTTC
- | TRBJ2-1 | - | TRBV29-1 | CSVARGNEQFF | TGCAGCGTTGCCAGGGGCAATGAGCAGTTCTTC
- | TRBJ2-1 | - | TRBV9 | CASSVAGLSNSYNEQFF | TGTGCCAGCAGCGTGGCCGGTCTATCTAACTCCTACAATGAGCAGTTCTTC
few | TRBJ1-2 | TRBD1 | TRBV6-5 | CASTGGFGYTF | TGTGCCAGCACAGGGGGCTTTGGCTACACCTTC
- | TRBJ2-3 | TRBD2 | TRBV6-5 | CASSRGGSTDTQYF | TGTGCCAGCAGCCGCGGGGGGAGTACAGATACGCAGTATTTT
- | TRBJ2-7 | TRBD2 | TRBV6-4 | CASSDWGLAASYEQYF | TGTGCCAGCAGTGATTGGGGACTAGCGGCATCCTACGAGCAGTACTTC
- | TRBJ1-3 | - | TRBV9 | CASSVGNGPAGNTIYF | TGTGCCAGCAGCGTCGGCAACGGCCCGGCGGGAAACACCATATATTTT
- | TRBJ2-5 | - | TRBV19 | CASSIGRETQYF | TGTGCCAGTAGTATAGGCCGAGAGACCCAGTACTTC
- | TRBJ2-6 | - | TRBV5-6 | CASSVQATPGANVLTF | TGTGCCAGCTCGGTCCAGGCCACCCCTGGGGCCAACGTCCTGACTTTC
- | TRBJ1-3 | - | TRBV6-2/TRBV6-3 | CASSYGLLSGNTIYF | TGTGCCAGCAGTTACGGATTGCTCTCTGGAAACACCATATATTTT
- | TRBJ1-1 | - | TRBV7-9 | CASSSGTYEAFF | TGTGCCAGCAGCTCCGGGACGTATGAAGCTTTCTTT
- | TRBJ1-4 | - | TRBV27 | CASSSRGTNEKLFF | TGTGCCAGCAGTTCCCGCGGAACTAATGAAAAACTGTTTTTT
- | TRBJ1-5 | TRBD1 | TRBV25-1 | CASSEYHGTDSNQPQHF | TGTGCCAGCAGTGAATATCATGGGACAGATAGCAATCAGCCCCAGCATTTT